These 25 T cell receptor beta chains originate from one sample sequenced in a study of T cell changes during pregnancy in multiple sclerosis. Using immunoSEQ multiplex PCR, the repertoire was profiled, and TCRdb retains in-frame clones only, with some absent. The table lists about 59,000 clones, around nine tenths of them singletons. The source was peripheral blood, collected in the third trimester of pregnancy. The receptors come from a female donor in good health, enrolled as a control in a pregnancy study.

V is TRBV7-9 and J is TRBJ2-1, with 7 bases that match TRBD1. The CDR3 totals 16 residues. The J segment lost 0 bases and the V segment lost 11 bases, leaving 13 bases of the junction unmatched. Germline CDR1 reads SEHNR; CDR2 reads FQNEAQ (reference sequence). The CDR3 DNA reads TGTGCCGTCCAAGGGACAGACGAGAGCTCCTACAATGAGCAGTTCTTC. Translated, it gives CAVQGTDESSYNEQFF.

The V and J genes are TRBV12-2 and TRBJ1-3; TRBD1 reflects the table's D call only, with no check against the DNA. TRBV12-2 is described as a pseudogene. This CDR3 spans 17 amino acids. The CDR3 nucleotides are TGTGCAAGTCGCTTAAACCCACAGCTCCTCTCTGGAAACACCATATATTTT. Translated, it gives CASRLNPQLLSGNTIYF.

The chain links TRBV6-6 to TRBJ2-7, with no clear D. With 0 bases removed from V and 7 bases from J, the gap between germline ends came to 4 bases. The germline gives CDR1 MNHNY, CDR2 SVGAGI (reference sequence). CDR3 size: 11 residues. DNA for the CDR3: TGTGCCAGCAGTTACTCCTTGGAGCAGTACTTC. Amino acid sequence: CASSYSLEQYF.

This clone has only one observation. This chain's CDR3 is CASSPRGGNTGELFF. CDR3 bases: TGTGCCAGCAGCCCGAGGGGAGGCAACACCGGGGAGCTGTTTTTT. This chain connects TRBV5-4 to TRBJ2-2; the D gene is possibly TRBD2 (6 bases). CDR1 SGHNT and CDR2 YYREEE come from the germline V gene (reference sequence). The V end lost 4 bases, the J end lost 2 bases, and 12 bases lay between the germline ends. This CDR3 comprises 15 residues.

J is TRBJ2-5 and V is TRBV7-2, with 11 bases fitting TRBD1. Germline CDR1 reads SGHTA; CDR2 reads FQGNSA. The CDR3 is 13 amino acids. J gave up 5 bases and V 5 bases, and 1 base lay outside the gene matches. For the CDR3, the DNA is TGTGCCAGCAGCCGGGACAGGGGGGAGACCCAGTACTTC. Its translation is CASSRDRGETQYF.

Here the CDR3 reads CASSPQRATYGYTF. The CDR3 DNA follows: TGTGCCAGCAGCCCACAGAGGGCTACCTATGGCTACACCTTC. This sequence joins TRBV7-2 and TRBJ1-2; D remains unclear. The CDR3 contains 14 residues. Germline CDR1 is SGHTA and CDR2 is FQGNSA. Trimming removed 5 bases from V and 4 bases from J, with 14 bases in between.

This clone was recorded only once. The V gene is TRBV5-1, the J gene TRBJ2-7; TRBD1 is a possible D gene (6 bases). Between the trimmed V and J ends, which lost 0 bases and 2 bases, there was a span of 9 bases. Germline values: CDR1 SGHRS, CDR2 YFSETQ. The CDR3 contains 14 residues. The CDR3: CASSLGAGAYEQYF. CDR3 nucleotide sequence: TGCGCCAGCAGCTTGGGGGCAGGGGCCTACGAGCAGTACTTC.

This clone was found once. CDR3 DNA: TGTGCCAGCAGTTCTTATAACTACAATGAGCAGTTCTTC. Amino acids: CASSSYNYNEQFF. The J gene is TRBJ2-1, the V gene TRBV6-5; unclear D gene. V dropped 4 bases and J dropped 3 bases, with 7 bases sitting between them. Germline assignment: CDR1 MNHEY and CDR2 SVGAGI. The CDR3 contains 13 residues.

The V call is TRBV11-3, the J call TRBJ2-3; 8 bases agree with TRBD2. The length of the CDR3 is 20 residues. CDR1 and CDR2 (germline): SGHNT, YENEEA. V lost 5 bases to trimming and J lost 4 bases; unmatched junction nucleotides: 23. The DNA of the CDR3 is TGTGCCAGCAGCCCGAGGGACGGGGGGACTAGGCTTGCTAGCCCAGATACGCAGTATTTT. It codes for CASSPRDGGTRLASPDTQYF.

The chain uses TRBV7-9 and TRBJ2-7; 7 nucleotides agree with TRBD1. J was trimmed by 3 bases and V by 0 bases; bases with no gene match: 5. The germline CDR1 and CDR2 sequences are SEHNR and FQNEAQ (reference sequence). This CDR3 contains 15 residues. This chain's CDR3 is CASSLAGGLGYEQYF. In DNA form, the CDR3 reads TGTGCCAGCAGCTTAGCAGGGGGCCTGGGCTACGAGCAGTACTTC.

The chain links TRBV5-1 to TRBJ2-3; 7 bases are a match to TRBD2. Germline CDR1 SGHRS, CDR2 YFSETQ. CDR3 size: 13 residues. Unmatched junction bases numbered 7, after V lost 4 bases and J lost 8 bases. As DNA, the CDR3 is TGCGCCAGCAGCCACCTTTCGGGGGGTACGCAGTATTTT. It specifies CASSHLSGGTQYF.

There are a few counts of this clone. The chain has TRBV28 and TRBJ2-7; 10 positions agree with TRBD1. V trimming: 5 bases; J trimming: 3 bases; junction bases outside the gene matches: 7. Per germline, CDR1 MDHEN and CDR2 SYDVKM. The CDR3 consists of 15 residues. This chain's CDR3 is CASSGGTGEGYEQYF. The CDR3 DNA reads TGTGCCAGCAGTGGGGGGACAGGGGAGGGCTACGAGCAGTACTTC.

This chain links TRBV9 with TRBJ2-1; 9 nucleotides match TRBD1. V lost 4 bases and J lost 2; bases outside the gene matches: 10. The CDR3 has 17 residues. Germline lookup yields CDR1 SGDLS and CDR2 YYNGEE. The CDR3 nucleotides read TGTGCCAGCAGCTCCCATCCCCGGGACAGGGCCTACAATGAGCAGTTCTTC. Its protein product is CASSSHPRDRAYNEQFF.

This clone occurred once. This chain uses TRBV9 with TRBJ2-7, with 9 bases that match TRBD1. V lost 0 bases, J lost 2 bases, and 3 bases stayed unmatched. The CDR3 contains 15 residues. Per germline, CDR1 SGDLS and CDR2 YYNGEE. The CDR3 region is CASSVGQGVPYEQYF. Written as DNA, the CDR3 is TGTGCCAGCAGCGTAGGACAGGGGGTTCCCTACGAGCAGTACTTC.

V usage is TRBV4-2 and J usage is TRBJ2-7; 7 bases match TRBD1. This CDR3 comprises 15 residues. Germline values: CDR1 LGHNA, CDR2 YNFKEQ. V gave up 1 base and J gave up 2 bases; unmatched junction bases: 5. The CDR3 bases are TGTGCCAGCAGCCAAGGGGGGACAGCCACCTACGAGCAGTACTTC. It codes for CASSQGGTATYEQYF.

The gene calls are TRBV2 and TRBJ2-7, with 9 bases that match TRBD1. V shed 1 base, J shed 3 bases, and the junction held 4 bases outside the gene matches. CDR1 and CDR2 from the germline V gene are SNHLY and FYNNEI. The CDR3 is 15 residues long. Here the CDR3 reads CASSEGDRVYYEQYF. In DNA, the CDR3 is TGTGCCAGCAGTGAAGGGGACAGGGTATACTACGAGCAGTACTTC.

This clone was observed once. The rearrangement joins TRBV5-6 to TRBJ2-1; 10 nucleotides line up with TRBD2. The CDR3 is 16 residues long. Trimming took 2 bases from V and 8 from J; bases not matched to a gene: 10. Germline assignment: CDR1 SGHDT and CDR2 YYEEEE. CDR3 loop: CASSFKGLAGVYEQFF. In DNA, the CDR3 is TGTGCCAGCAGCTTTAAGGGTCTAGCGGGAGTATATGAGCAGTTCTTC. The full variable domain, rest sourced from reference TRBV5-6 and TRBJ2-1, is DAGVTQSPTHLIKTRGQQVTLRCSPKSGHDTVSWYQQALGQGPQFIFQYYEEEERQRGNFPDRFSGHQFPNYSSELNVNALLLGDSALYLCASSFKGLAGVYEQFFGPGTRLTVL.

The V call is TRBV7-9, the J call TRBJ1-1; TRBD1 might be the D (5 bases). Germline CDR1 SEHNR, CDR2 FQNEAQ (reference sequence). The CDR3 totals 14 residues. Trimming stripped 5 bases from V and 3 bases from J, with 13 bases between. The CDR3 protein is CASSTGPGDTEAFF. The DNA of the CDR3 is TGTGCCAGCAGCACGGGTCCGGGGGACACTGAAGCTTTCTTT.

Here the CDR3 reads CASSPTGAGNTIYF. As DNA, the CDR3 is TGTGCCAGCAGCCCTACAGGGGCGGGAAACACCATATATTTT. The V gene is TRBV5-4, the J gene TRBJ1-3, with 7 nucleotides matching TRBD1. Germline CDR1 and CDR2: SGHNT and YYREEE (reference sequence). Losses at the gene ends were 4 bases for V and 4 bases for J; bases not matched to a gene: 5. CDR3 length equals 14 residues. The full variable domain, in which reference TRBV5-4 and TRBJ1-3 provide the parts outside the CDR3, is ETGVTQSPTHLIKTRGQQVTLRCSSQSGHNTVSWYQQALGQGPQFIFQYYREEENGRGNFPPRFSGLQFPNYSSELNVNALELDDSALYLCASSPTGAGNTIYFGEGSWLTVV.

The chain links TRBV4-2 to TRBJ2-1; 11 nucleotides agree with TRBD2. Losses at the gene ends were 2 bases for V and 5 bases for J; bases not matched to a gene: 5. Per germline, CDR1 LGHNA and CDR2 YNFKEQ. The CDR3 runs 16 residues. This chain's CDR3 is CASSQLGLAADNEQFF. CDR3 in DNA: TGTGCCAGCAGCCAACTGGGACTAGCGGCAGACAATGAGCAGTTCTTC.

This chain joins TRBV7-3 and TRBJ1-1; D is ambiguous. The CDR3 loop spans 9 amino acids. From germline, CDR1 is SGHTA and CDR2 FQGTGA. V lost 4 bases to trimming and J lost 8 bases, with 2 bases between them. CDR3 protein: CASSSEAFF. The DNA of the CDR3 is TGTGCCAGCAGCTCAGAAGCTTTCTTT.

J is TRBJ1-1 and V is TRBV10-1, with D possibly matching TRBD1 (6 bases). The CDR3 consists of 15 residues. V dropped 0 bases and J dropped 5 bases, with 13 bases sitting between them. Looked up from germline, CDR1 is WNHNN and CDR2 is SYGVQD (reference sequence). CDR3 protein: CASSESGGGGTEAFF. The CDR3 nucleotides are TGCGCCAGCAGTGAGTCTGGGGGCGGGGGGACTGAAGCTTTCTTT.

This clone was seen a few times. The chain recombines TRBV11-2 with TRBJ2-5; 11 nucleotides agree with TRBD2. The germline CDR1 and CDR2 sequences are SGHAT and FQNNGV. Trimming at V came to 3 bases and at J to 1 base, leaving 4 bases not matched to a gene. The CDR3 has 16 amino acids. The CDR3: CASSFRLAGPQETQYF. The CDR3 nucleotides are TGTGCCAGCAGCTTCCGACTAGCGGGGCCCCAAGAGACCCAGTACTTC.

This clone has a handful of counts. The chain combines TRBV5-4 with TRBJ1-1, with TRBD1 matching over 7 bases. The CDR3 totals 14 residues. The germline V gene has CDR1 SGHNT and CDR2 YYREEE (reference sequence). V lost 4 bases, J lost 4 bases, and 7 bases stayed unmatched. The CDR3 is CASSLDRQGTEAFF. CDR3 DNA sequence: TGTGCCAGCAGCCTGGATCGACAGGGCACTGAAGCTTTCTTT. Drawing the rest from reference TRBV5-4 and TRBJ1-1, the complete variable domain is ETGVTQSPTHLIKTRGQQVTLRCSSQSGHNTVSWYQQALGQGPQFIFQYYREEENGRGNFPPRFSGLQFPNYSSELNVNALELDDSALYLCASSLDRQGTEAFFGQGTRLTVV.

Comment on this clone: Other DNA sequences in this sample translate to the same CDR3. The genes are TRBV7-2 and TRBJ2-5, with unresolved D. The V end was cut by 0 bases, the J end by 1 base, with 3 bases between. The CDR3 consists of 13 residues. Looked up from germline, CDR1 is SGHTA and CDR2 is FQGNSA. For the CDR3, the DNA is TGTGCCAGCAGCTTAGCGGCCCAAGAGACCCAGTACTTC. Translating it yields CASSLAAQETQYF.